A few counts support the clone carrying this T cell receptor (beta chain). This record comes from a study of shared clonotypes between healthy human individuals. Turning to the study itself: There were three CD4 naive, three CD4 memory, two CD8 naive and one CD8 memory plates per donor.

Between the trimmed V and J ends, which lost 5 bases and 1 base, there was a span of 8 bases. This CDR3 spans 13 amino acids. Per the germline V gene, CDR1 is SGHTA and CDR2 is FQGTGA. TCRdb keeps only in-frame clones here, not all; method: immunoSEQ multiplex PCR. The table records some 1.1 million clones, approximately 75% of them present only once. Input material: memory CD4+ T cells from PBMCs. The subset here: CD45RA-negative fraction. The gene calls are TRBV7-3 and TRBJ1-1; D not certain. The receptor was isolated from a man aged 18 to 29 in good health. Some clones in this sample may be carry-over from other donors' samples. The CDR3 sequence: CASSVRRNTEAFF. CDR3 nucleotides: TGTGCCAGCAGCGTCAGGAGGAACACTGAAGCTTTCTTT.